These 26 T cell receptor beta chains were all obtained from the same sample, sequenced in a study of glioma-infiltrating T cells. The iRepertoire nested amplicon-rescue multiplex PCR amplified TCR alpha and beta CDR3s from RNA. Using its own MiXCR run on the multiplex PCR reads, TCRdb lists one record per CDR3 protein. The repertoire holds roughly 350,000 distinct CDR3 sequences, with 41% as singletons. The sequencing input was glioma tissue, nonneoplastic brain tissue, or PBMCs (not recorded which). These receptor sequences come from a human donor with low-grade glioma or glioblastoma, undergoing nonglioma brain surgery, or in good health (not recorded which).

The sample holds a few counts of this clonotype. The V and J genes are TRBV7-9 and TRBJ2-7, with 8 bases identical to TRBD1. Trimming cost V 5 bases and J 2 bases; bases outside gene matches: 8. The CDR3 is 15 residues long. Germline V lookup: CDR1 SEHNR, CDR2 FQNEAQ (reference sequence). The CDR3 sequence: CASSMGQASPYEQYF. As DNA, the CDR3 is TGTGCCAGCAGCATGGGACAGGCTAGTCCCTACGAGCAGTACTTC.

This clonotype has a count of ten or more. The chain joins TRBV7-2 to TRBJ2-3; unclear D gene. V was clipped by 5 bases and J by 6 bases, with 9 bases between them. Germline V gives CDR1 SGHTA, CDR2 FQGNSA. The CDR3 is 12 amino acids. Written as DNA, the CDR3 is TGTGCCAGCAGCCCGCCCTGGGATACGCAGTATTTT. It is translated as CASSPPWDTQYF.

This clonotype was detected a few times. The CDR3 loop reads CASSWGTSGLATYEQYF. DNA of the CDR3: TGTGCCAGCAGTTGGGGTACTAGCGGACTTGCCACCTACGAGCAGTACTTC. The chain carries TRBV28 and TRBJ2-7; 8 bases fit TRBD2. CDR1 MDHEN and CDR2 SYDVKM come from the germline V gene. CDR3 size: 17 residues. Germline trimming cut 4 bases from V and 2 bases from J; bases unmatched to any gene: 13.

The chain employs TRBV6-5 and TRBJ2-2, with no clear D. V was cut by 2 bases and J by 4 bases, with 8 bases left in between. The germline V gene encodes CDR1 MNHEY and CDR2 SVGAGI. The CDR3 runs 14 residues. The CDR3 DNA sequence: TGTGCCAGCAGTTACCGGGTTAGCACCGGGGAGCTGTTTTTT. Amino acids: CASSYRVSTGELFF.

Details on this clonotype: Likely a read error: the CDR3 ends without its conserved phenylalanine or tryptophan. The J gene is TRBJ1-2, the V gene TRBV19; D remains unclear. V lost 11 bases to trimming and J lost 5 bases, with 9 bases between them. CDR1 is LNHDA, CDR2 SQIVND, per germline (reference sequence). This CDR3 has 10 amino acids. CDR3 coding DNA: TGTGCCGTGGGGAAATATGGCTACACCCTC. As protein: CAVGKYGYTL.

Concerning this clonotype itself: This may stem from a read error, because a much larger clone lies one nucleotide away. The CDR3 region is CASSYLRQPNTEALF. In DNA form, the CDR3 reads TGTGCCAGCAGTTACCTGAGACAGCCGAACACTGAAGCTTTATTT. The chain is built from TRBV6-6 and TRBJ1-1; possible D gene TRBD1, 5 bases. Germline V lookup: CDR1 MNHNY, CDR2 SVGAGI (reference sequence). This CDR3 comprises 15 residues.

This clonotype was detected only a few times. The chain carries TRBV28 and TRBJ2-1, with 12 bases aligning to TRBD2. Germline V gene data show CDR1 as MDHEN and CDR2 as SYDVKM. J gave up 7 bases and V 8 bases, and 12 bases lay outside the gene matches. There are 16 residues in the CDR3. For the CDR3, the DNA is TGTGCCAGCCTTCCGGGAGGGACTAGCGGGTTTAATGAGCAGTTCTTC. Translated, it gives CASLPGGTSGFNEQFF.

This clonotype was seen more than once but under ten times. The DNA for the CDR3 is TGTGCCAGCAGCTTCGGGGACAGCCGCACAGATACGCAGTATTTT. Its translation: CASSFGDSRTDTQYF. V and J are TRBV7-2 and TRBJ2-3; 7 bases line up with TRBD1. CDR3 size: 15 residues. V shed 3 bases, J shed 1 base, and the junction held 4 bases outside the gene matches. CDR1 and CDR2 (germline): SGHTA, FQGNSA.

This clonotype was found a few times. The chain carries TRBV7-8 and TRBJ1-1; 8 bases agree with TRBD1. Germline V CDR1 and CDR2: SGHVS, FQNEAQ. V lost 0 bases, J lost 4 bases, and 10 bases stayed unmatched. This CDR3 contains 17 residues. The CDR3 DNA reads as TGTGCCAGCAGCTTAGCGTGGACAGGGCGGGGAGTCACTGAAGCTTTCTTT. It yields the protein CASSLAWTGRGVTEAFF.

J is TRBJ2-7 and V is TRBV12-3 or TRBV12-4, with 10 bases lining up with TRBD1. Germline trimming cut 5 bases from V and 1 base from J; bases unmatched to any gene: 8. CDR3 length: 16 amino acids. Here the CDR3 reads CASSTIGTGESYEQYF. The CDR3 nucleotides read TGTGCCAGCAGTACGATCGGGACAGGGGAGTCCTACGAGCAGTACTTC.

The genes are TRBV20-1 and TRBJ2-7; no clear D. There are 12 residues in the CDR3. In germline, CDR1 is DFQATT, CDR2 SNEGSKA (reference sequence). Trimming took off 3 bases at V and 1 base at J, with 7 bases between the two ends. This CDR3 is CSASGQSYEQYF. As DNA, the CDR3 is TGCAGTGCTAGTGGCCAGTCCTACGAGCAGTACTTC.

This clonotype was detected many times. The rearrangement uses TRBV6-1 and TRBJ2-1; 12 bases fit TRBD2. V lost 5 bases to trimming and J lost 7 bases; unmatched junction nucleotides: 6. Germline-derived CDR1 and CDR2 are MNHNS and SASEGT. CDR3 length: 15 residues. The CDR3 coding sequence is TGTGCCAGCAGTTACTCCGGGACTAGCGGGAATGAGCAGTTCTTC. Encoded protein: CASSYSGTSGNEQFF.

This clonotype came up many times. The rearrangement uses TRBV6-1 and TRBJ2-1; D might be TRBD2 (5 bases). The CDR3 covers 15 residues. Trimming stripped 6 bases from V and 5 bases from J, with 17 bases between. The germline gives CDR1 MNHNS, CDR2 SASEGT. DNA of the CDR3: TGTGCCAGCAGCCGATCCCTTAGCGTAAACAATGAGCAGTTCTTC. This sequence encodes CASSRSLSVNNEQFF.

This chain joins TRBV4-2 and TRBJ1-2; D ambiguous. The CDR3 length is 14 residues. V was clipped by 0 bases and J by 8 bases, with 13 bases between them. Per the germline V gene, CDR1 is LGHNA and CDR2 is YNFKEQ. The DNA for the CDR3 is TGTGCCAGCAGCCAAGATGTCCTGGACGGGGGCTACACCTTC. Encoded protein: CASSQDVLDGGYTF.

This chain connects TRBV7-9 to TRBJ2-7; D is uncertain. The CDR3 consists of 14 residues. V dropped 0 bases and J dropped 2 bases, with 8 bases sitting between them. Germline V gene data show CDR1 as SEHNR and CDR2 as FQNEAQ (reference sequence). CDR3 sequence: CASSLAPVTYEQYF. DNA of the CDR3: TGTGCCAGCAGCTTAGCGCCAGTAACCTACGAGCAGTACTTC.

The rearrangement uses TRBV29-1 and TRBJ1-5; 7 nucleotides match TRBD1. The germline V gene encodes CDR1 SQVTM and CDR2 ANQGSEA. The CDR3 is 13 residues long. J was trimmed by 1 base and V by 6 bases; bases with no gene match: 3. Here the CDR3 reads CSVQGQSNQPQHF. The CDR3 DNA reads TGCAGCGTCCAGGGACAGAGCAATCAGCCCCAGCATTTT.

This clonotype occurred a few times. The chain links TRBV7-9 to TRBJ2-7; D may be TRBD1 (6 bases). Germline-derived CDR1 and CDR2 are SEHNR and FQNEAQ (reference sequence). Trimming took 6 bases from V and 2 from J, leaving 14 bases between them. The CDR3 loop spans 14 amino acids. In DNA form, the CDR3 reads TGTGCCAGCAGTCCCACAGGGAAGCCCTACGAGCAGTACTTC. Protein: CASSPTGKPYEQYF.

To note about this clonotype: One end of the junction fails to match germline, which may point to a read error. The chain couples TRBV10-3 to TRBJ2-1; TRBD1 aligns across 11 bases. CDR1 is ENHRY, CDR2 SYGVKD, per germline. CDR3 length: 14 residues. CDR3 sequence: CASSYGTGGNELFF. The CDR3 DNA is TGTGCCAGCAGTTACGGGACAGGGGGTAATGAGCTGTTCTTC.

The rearrangement links TRBV7-9 to TRBJ2-1; D is unresolved. V was clipped by 0 bases and J by 4 bases, with 10 bases between them. This CDR3 region has 15 residues. Germline values: CDR1 SEHNR, CDR2 FQNEAQ (reference sequence). In nucleotides, the CDR3 is TGTGCCAGCAGCTTAGCGTTGAAAATATACAATGAGCAGTTCTTC. This sequence encodes CASSLALKIYNEQFF.

Many counts were recorded for this clonotype. The V gene is TRBV7-9, the J gene TRBJ1-2, with no clear D. The CDR3 length is 10 residues. V was shortened by 8 bases and J by 5 bases, with 6 bases between the two germline ends. The V gene's germline CDR1 is SEHNR and CDR2 FQNEAQ (reference sequence). As DNA, the CDR3 is TGTGCCAGCGGGATTTATGGCTACACCTTC. It specifies CASGIYGYTF. Full variable domain (missing parts from reference TRBV7-9 and TRBJ1-2): DTGVSQNPRHKITKRGQNVTFRCDPISEHNRLYWYRQTLGQGPEFLTYFQNEAQLEKSRLLSDRFSAERPKGSFSTLEIQRTEQGDSAMYLCASGIYGYTFGSGTRLTVV.

The rearrangement joins TRBV28 to TRBJ2-1; 12 bases are shared with TRBD2. Looked up from germline, CDR1 is MDHEN and CDR2 is SYDVKM. CDR3 length equals 17 residues. V dropped 6 bases and J dropped 8; count of bases not matched to a gene: 14. DNA for the CDR3: TGTGCCAGCAGCGGACTAGCGGGGCACAATTCGGGTTATGAGCAGTTCTTC. It is translated as CASSGLAGHNSGYEQFF.

J is TRBJ2-7 and V is TRBV20-1, with 8 bases that match TRBD1. Trimming cost V 6 bases and J 3 bases; bases outside gene matches: 10. The CDR3 has 14 residues. Germline V gene lookup returns CDR1 DFQATT and CDR2 SNEGSKA (reference sequence). CDR3 sequence: CSAYTGQGHYEQYF. For the CDR3, the DNA is TGCAGTGCATATACCGGACAGGGTCACTACGAGCAGTACTTC.

In DNA form, the CDR3 reads TGTGCCAGCAGTTTTCCCGGGACCCCTCGCACTGAAGCTTTCTTT. It codes for CASSFPGTPRTEAFF. This rearrangement joins TRBV12-3 or TRBV12-4 to TRBJ1-1, with D possibly TRBD1 on 5 matching bases. This CDR3 region has 15 residues. Trimming pared 3 bases from V and 4 bases from J, leaving 15 bases between.

The J gene is TRBJ2-7, the V gene TRBV3-1; 10 bases map to TRBD2. The CDR3 sequence is 15 residues long. The V and J ends lost 3 bases and 5 bases, in that order; junction bases with no gene match: 7. Germline-derived CDR1 and CDR2 are LGHDT and YNNKEL (reference sequence). CDR3 loop: CASSQLLAGVDEQYF. Here the CDR3 DNA reads TGTGCCAGCAGCCAGCTTCTAGCGGGAGTGGACGAGCAGTACTTC.

A remark on this clonotype: It may be a read error: a sequence one base away is much more abundant. The rearrangement joins TRBV6-5 to TRBJ2-1; 11 bases align to TRBD2. V was clipped by 2 bases and J by 8 bases; unmatched bases: 5. The CDR3 is 15 amino acids. Germline CDR1 MNHEY, CDR2 SVGAGI. The CDR3 nucleotides read TGTGCCAGCAGTTACCCCGGGACTAGCGGTGATGAGCAGTTCTTC. This codes for CASSYPGTSGDEQFF.

As regards this clonotype: This may come from a read error, since a much larger clone is one base off. The V gene is TRBV27, the J gene TRBJ1-5; the D gene is possibly TRBD1 (5 bases). Germline loops: CDR1 MNHEY, CDR2 SMNVEV (reference sequence). The CDR3 runs 17 residues. CDR3 protein: CASSLWGGDRFNQPKHF. CDR3 DNA: TGTGCCAGCAGTTTATGGGGAGGGGACCGATTTAATCAGCCCAAGCATTTT.